The TCR beta chain described here comes from a study of CD8 T cells in Susac syndrome. The junction had 4 bases not matched to a gene; V was cut back by 5 bases and J by 0 bases. The CDR3 consists of 14 residues. Germline V lookup: CDR1 KGHSH, CDR2 LQKENI. The RNA input was roughly 0.5 to 1 ug, and it was reverse transcribed with random hexamers. The CDR3 of TCR beta was amplified by immunoSEQ multiplex PCR across 54 Vbeta and 13 Jbeta. A single record per CDR3 protein comes from TCRdb applying MiXCR to the immunoSEQ multiplex PCR reads. This sample carries about 130,000 distinct CDR3 sequences, roughly 94% of them seen once, and the ten largest clones take around 0.12%. This clonotype was detected a few times.

Sequencing input: CD4+ T cells from PBMCs. This sequence originates from a human donor with multiple sclerosis. The chain carries TRBV18 and TRBJ2-7; 7 bases are a match to TRBD1. The CDR3 DNA follows: TGTGCCAGCTCAGGGACAGCAAGCTCCTACGAGCAGTACTTC. It codes for CASSGTASSYEQYF. Full variable domain (outside the CDR3, taken from reference TRBV18 and TRBJ2-7): NAGVMQNPRHLVRRRGQEARLRCSPMKGHSHVYWYRQLPEEGLKFMVYLQKENIIDESGMPKERFSAEFPKEGPSILRIQQVVRGDSAAYFCASSGTASSYEQYFGPGTRLTVT.